This T cell receptor beta chain appears in the sequencing data of a study of technical replicates of blood from several donors. Sequenced by immunoSEQ multiplex PCR; TCRdb stores in-frame clones only, minus some. The sample lists about 79,000 clones, more than 85% seen once, with about 0.4% in the top ten. Sequenced: T cells isolated from PBMCs. The receptor comes from a human donor in good health. Some clones in this sample may be carry-over from other donors' samples.

CDR3 DNA sequence: TGCGCCAGCAGTGAGGTGCTAGACGAGCAGTACTTC. Its translation is CASSEVLDEQYF. The rearrangement links TRBV10-2 to TRBJ2-7; D uncertain. V lost 2 bases to trimming and J lost 5 bases, with 7 bases between them. The CDR3 has 12 residues. Germline V lookup: CDR1 WSHSY, CDR2 SAAADI.